The 8 T cell receptor beta chains below come from one sample, sequenced in a study of blood T cells in healthy people across ages. Primed by a sample-barcoded 5' primer and a J-beta primer mix, a second PCR proceeded for roughly 6 to 12 cycles. TCRdb called the 5' RACE reads again in MiXCR, with one record for every CDR3 protein. This sample has approximately 1.5 million distinct CDR3 sequences, with about 45% found just once. The material sequenced was blood. The receptors shown here come from a woman younger than 30 in good health.

The chain couples TRBV28 to TRBJ2-1, with D perhaps given as TRBD1 or TRBD2 (6 bases each). From germline, CDR1 is MDHEN and CDR2 SYDVKM. The CDR3 covers 15 residues. The V and J ends lost 3 bases and 6 bases respectively, with 15 bases between them. The CDR3 here is CASSFLRGGLNEQFF. In DNA, the CDR3 is TGTGCCAGCAGTTTCTTGCGAGGGGGGCTCAATGAGCAGTTCTTC.

The chain uses TRBV20-1 and TRBJ1-1; D unclear. This CDR3 is built from 12 residues. Germline CDR1 DFQATT, CDR2 SNEGSKA (reference sequence). V lost 2 bases and J lost 3, with 7 bases in between. CDR3 nucleotide sequence: TGCAGTGCTAGAATCGGGGACACTGAAGCTTTCTTT. This gives the protein CSARIGDTEAFF.

This clonotype was seen only a few times. The chain combines TRBV5-1 with TRBJ2-5; maybe TRBD2 (6 bases). Per the germline V gene, CDR1 is SGHRS and CDR2 is YFSETQ. Between the trimmed V and J ends, which lost 4 bases and 0 bases, there was a span of 13 bases. The CDR3 is 15 residues long. CDR3 region: CASSPGLIYQETQYF. In nucleotides, the CDR3 is TGCGCCAGCAGCCCGGGACTCATATACCAAGAGACCCAGTACTTC.

This clonotype was detected ten times or more. V gene TRBV5-1 combines with J gene TRBJ1-5, with no clear D. Germline CDR1 is SGHRS and CDR2 is YFSETQ. Trimming removed 4 bases at V and 4 bases at J, with 12 bases between. The CDR3 has 14 amino acids. CDR3 DNA: TGCGCCAGCAGCCCCGGGCAGCCGAATCAGCCCCAGCATTTT. Its translation: CASSPGQPNQPQHF.

The chain combines TRBV21-1 with TRBJ1-1. TRBV21-1 corresponds to a pseudogene. The CDR3 is 12 residues long. The CDR3 loop is CASSKVGAEAFF. The CDR3 nucleotides are TGTGCCAGCAGCAAAGTCGGAGCTGAAGCTTTCTTT.

The chain combines TRBV11-2 with TRBJ2-5; D may be TRBD2 (5 bases). From germline, CDR1 is SGHAT and CDR2 FQNNGV. CDR3 length: 14 residues. Trimming stripped 1 base from V and 5 bases from J, with 11 bases between. The CDR3 DNA reads as TGTGCCAGCAGCTTAGGTGGGAGACGGGAGACCCAGTACTTC. It translates to CASSLGGRRETQYF. The full variable domain, rest sourced from reference TRBV11-2 and TRBJ2-5, is EAGVAQSPRYKIIEKRQSVAFWCNPISGHATLYWYQQILGQGPKLLIQFQNNGVVDDSQLPKDRFSAERLKGVDSTLKIQPAKLEDSAVYLCASSLGGRRETQYFGPGTRLLVL.

The V call is TRBV12-3 or TRBV12-4, the J call TRBJ2-7; D is uncertain. This CDR3 has 14 amino acids. V lost 6 bases and J lost 7, with 19 bases in between. The CDR3 DNA reads as TGTGCCAGCAGGGCCCCTCGGAGTTACAATGAGCAGTACTTC. Protein: CASRAPRSYNEQYF.

The rearrangement uses TRBV4-1 and TRBJ1-5, with 10 bases that match TRBD1. V was pared by 2 bases and J by 6 bases, with 7 bases of the junction left unmatched. The germline gives CDR1 MGHRA, CDR2 YSYEKL. The CDR3 has 16 residues. The CDR3 loop reads CASSQYMTGGSQPQHF. The DNA for the CDR3 is TGCGCCAGCAGCCAATATATGACAGGGGGCTCTCAGCCCCAGCATTTT.